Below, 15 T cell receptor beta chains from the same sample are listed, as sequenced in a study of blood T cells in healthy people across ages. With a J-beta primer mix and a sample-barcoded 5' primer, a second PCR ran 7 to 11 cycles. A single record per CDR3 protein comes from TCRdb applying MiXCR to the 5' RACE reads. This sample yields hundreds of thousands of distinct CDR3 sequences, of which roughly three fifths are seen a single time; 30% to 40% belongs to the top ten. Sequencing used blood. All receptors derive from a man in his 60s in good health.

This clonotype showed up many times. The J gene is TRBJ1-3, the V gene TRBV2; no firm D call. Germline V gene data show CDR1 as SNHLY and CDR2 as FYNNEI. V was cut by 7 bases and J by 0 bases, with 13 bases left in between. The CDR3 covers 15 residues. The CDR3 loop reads CASKVEANSGNTIYF. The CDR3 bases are TGTGCCAGCAAGGTTGAGGCCAACTCTGGAAACACCATATATTTT.

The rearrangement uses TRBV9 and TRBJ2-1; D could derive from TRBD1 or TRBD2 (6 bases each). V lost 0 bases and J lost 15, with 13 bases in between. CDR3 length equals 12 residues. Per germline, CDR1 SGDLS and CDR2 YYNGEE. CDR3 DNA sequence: TGTGCCAGCAGCGTAGTCGGGGGCGGGCCGTTCTTC. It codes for CASSVVGGGPFF.

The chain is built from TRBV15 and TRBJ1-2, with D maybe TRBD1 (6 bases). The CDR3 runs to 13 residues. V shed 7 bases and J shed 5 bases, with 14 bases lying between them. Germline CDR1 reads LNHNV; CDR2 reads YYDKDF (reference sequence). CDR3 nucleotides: TGTGCCACCAATGGGGGGCTGGGATATGGCTACACCTTC. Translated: CATNGGLGYGYTF.

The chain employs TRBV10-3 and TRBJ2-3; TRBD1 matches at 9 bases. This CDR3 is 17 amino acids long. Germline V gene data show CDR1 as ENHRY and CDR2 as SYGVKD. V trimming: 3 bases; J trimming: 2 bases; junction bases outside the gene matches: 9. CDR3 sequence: CAISDPFTGGTTDTQYF. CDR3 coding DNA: TGTGCCATCAGTGACCCTTTCACAGGGGGCACCACAGATACGCAGTATTTT.

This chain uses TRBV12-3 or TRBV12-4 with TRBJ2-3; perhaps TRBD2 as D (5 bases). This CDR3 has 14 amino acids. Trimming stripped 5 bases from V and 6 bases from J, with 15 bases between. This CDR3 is CASSVSAGLDTQYF. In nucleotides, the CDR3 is TGTGCCAGCAGTGTTAGCGCCGGCTTGGATACGCAGTATTTT.

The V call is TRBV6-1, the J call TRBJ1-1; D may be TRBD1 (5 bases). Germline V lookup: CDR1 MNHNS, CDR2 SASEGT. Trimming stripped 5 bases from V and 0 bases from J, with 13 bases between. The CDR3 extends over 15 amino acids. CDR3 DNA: TGTGCCAGCAGTACCCGTGGGGGAGTGAACACTGAAGCTTTCTTT. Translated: CASSTRGGVNTEAFF.

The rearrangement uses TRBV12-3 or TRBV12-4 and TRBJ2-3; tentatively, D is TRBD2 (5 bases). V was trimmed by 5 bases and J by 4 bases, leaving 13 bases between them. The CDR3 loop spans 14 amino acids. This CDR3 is CASSPGVSADTQYF. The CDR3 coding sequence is TGTGCCAGCAGTCCCGGGGTGTCAGCAGATACGCAGTATTTT.

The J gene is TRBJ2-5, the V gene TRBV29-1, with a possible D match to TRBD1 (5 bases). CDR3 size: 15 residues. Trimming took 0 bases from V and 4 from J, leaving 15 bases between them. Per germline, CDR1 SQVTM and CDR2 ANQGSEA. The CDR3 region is CSVEDLKQGGETQYF. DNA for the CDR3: TGCAGCGTTGAAGATCTTAAGCAGGGTGGAGAGACCCAGTACTTC.

The CDR3 sequence: CASSFRSGERGNEQFF. The CDR3 region has the DNA TGTGCCAGCAGTTTCCGTTCCGGGGAGAGAGGAAATGAGCAGTTCTTC. This rearrangement joins TRBV12-3 or TRBV12-4 to TRBJ2-1; D possibly corresponds to TRBD2 (5 bases). CDR3 length equals 16 residues. Between the trimmed V and J ends, which lost 3 bases and 7 bases, there was a span of 19 bases.

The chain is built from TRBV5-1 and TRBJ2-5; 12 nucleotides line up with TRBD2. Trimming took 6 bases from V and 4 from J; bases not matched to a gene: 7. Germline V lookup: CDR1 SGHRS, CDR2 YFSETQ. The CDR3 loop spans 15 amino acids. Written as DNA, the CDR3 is TGCGCCAGCATCCGGACTAGCGGGGTTTCAGAGACCCAGTACTTC. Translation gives CASIRTSGVSETQYF.

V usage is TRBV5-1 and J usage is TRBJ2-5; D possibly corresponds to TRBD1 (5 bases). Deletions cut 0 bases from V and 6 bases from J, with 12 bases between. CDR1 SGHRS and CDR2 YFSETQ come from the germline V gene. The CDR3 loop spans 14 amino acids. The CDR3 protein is CASSLGQGVQTQYF. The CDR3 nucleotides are TGCGCCAGCAGCTTGGGGCAGGGTGTGCAGACCCAGTACTTC.

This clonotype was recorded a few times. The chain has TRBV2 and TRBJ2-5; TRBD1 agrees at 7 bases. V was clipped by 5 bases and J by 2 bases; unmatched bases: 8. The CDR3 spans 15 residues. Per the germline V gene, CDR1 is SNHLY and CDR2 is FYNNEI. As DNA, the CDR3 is TGTGCCAGCAGTCACCGGGACAGTGTTCAAGAGACCCAGTACTTC. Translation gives CASSHRDSVQETQYF. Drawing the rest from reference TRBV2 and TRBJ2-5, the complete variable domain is EPEVTQTPSHQVTQMGQEVILRCVPISNHLYFYWYRQILGQKVEFLVSFYNNEISEKSEIFDDQFSVERPDGSNFTLKIRSTKLEDSAMYFCASSHRDSVQETQYFGPGTRLLVL.

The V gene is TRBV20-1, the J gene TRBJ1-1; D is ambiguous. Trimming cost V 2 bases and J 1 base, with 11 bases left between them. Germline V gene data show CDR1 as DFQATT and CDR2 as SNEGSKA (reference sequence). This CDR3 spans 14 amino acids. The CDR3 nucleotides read TGCAGTGCTAGAATGAACGCAGGGAACACTGAAGCTTTCTTT. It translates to CSARMNAGNTEAFF.

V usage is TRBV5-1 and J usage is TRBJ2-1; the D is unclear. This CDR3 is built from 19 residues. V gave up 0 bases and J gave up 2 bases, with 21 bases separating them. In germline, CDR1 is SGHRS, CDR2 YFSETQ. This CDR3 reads CASSLGPYAILRTYNEQFF. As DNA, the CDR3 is TGCGCCAGCAGCTTGGGCCCTTACGCTATCCTCAGGACCTACAATGAGCAGTTCTTC.

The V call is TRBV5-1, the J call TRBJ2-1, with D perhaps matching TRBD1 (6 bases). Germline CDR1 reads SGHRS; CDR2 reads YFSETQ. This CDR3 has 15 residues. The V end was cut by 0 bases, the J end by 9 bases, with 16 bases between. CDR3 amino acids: CASSLAVGRGGEQFF. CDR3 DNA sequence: TGCGCCAGCAGCTTGGCGGTCGGCAGGGGCGGTGAGCAGTTCTTC.